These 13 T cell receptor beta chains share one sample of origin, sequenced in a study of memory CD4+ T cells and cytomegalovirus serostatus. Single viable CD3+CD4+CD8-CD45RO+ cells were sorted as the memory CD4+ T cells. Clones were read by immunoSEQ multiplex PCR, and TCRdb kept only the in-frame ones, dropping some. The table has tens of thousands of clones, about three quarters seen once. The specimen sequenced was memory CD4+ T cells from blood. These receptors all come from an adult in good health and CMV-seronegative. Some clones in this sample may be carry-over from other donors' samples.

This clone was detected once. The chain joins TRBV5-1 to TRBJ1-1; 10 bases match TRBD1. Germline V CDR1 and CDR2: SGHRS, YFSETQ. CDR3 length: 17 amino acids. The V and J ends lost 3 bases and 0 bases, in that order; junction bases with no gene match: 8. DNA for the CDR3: TGCGCCAGCAGCTCCCGACAGGGGGCAAACATGAACACTGAAGCTTTCTTT. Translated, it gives CASSSRQGANMNTEAFF.

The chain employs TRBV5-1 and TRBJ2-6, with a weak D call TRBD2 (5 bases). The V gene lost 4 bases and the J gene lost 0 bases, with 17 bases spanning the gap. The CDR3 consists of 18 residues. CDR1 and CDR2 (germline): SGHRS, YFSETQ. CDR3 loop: CASSRDSGSSSGANVLTF. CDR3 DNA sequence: TGCGCCAGCAGCCGGGATAGTGGTTCTAGCTCTGGGGCCAACGTCCTGACTTTC.

The CDR3 nucleotides are TGTGCCAGCAGCTTCGGGGGGGGCGGTAGCATTCAGTACTTC. It translates to CASSFGGGGSIQYF. The rearrangement uses TRBV7-9 and TRBJ2-4; 8 bases align to TRBD2. J was trimmed by 9 bases and V by 3 bases; bases with no gene match: 7. From germline, CDR1 is SEHNR and CDR2 FQNEAQ (reference sequence). The CDR3 spans 14 residues. Full variable domain (rest looked up from reference TRBV7-9 and TRBJ2-4): DTGVSQNPRHKITKRGQNVTFRCDPISEHNRLYWYRQTLGQGPEFLTYFQNEAQLEKSRLLSDRFSAERPKGSFSTLEIQRTEQGDSAMYLCASSFGGGGSIQYFGAGTRLSVL.

The DNA for the CDR3 is TGTGCCAGCAGTGAAGCAGGGGGTGTTTCCTGGCGTACTGAAGCTTTCTTT. This gives the protein CASSEAGGVSWRTEAFF. The J gene is TRBJ1-1, the V gene TRBV2; a weak D match, TRBD1 (6 bases). V lost 0 bases, J lost 5 bases, and 19 bases lay in between. The germline V gene has CDR1 SNHLY and CDR2 FYNNEI. The CDR3 runs to 17 residues.

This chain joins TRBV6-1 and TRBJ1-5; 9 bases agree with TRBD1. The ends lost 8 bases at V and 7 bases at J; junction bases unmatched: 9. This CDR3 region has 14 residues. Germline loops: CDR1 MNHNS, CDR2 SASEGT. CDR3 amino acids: CASLDRGGEQPQHF. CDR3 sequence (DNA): TGTGCCAGCTTGGACAGGGGAGGTGAACAGCCCCAGCATTTT.

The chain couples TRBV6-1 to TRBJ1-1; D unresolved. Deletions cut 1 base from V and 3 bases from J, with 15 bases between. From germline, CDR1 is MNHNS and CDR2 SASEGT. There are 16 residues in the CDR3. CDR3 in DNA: TGTGCCAGCAGTGAAGAGCAATTTGGTTTCGACACTGAAGCTTTCTTT. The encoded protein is CASSEEQFGFDTEAFF.

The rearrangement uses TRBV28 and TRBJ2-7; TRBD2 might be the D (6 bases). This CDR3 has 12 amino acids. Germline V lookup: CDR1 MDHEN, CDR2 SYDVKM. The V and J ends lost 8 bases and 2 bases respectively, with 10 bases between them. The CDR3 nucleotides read TGTGCCAGCCGGCGGGGTGCCTACGAGCAGTACTTC. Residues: CASRRGAYEQYF.

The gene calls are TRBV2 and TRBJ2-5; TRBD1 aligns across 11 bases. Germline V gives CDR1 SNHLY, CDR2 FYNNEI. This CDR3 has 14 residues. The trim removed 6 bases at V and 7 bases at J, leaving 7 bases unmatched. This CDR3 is CASRGTGGWGTQYF. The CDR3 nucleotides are TGTGCCAGCAGGGGGACAGGGGGTTGGGGGACCCAGTACTTC.

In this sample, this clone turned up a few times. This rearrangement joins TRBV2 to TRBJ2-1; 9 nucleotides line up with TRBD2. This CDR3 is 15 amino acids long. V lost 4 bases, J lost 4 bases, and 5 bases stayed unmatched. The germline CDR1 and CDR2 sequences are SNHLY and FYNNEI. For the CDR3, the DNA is TGTGCCAGCAGTGTGACTAGCGGTCTTTACAATGAGCAGTTCTTC. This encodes CASSVTSGLYNEQFF.

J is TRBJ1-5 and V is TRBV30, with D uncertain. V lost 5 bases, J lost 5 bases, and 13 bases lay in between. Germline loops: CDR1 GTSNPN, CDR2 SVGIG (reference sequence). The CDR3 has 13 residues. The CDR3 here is CAWRREEDQPQHF. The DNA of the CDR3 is TGTGCCTGGCGAAGGGAGGAGGATCAGCCCCAGCATTTT.

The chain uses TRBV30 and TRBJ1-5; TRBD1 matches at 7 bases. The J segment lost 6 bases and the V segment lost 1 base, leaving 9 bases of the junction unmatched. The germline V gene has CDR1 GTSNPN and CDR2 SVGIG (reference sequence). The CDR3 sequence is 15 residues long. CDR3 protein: CAWSEGGREGQPQHF. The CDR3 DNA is TGTGCCTGGAGTGAAGGGGGCAGGGAAGGTCAGCCCCAGCATTTT.

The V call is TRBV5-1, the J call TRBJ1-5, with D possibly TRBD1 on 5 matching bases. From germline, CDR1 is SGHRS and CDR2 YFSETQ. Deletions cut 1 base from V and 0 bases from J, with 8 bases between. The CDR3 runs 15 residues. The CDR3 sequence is CASSLFDSSNQPQHF. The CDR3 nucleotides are TGCGCCAGCAGCTTGTTTGACAGTAGCAATCAGCCCCAGCATTTT.

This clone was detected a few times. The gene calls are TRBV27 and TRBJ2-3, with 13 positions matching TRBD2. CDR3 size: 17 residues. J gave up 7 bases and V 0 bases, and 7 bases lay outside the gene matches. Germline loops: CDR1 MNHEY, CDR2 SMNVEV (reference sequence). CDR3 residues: CASSLSVGTSGANTQYF. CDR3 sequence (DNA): TGTGCCAGCAGTTTATCGGTAGGGACTAGCGGGGCAAATACGCAGTATTTT.